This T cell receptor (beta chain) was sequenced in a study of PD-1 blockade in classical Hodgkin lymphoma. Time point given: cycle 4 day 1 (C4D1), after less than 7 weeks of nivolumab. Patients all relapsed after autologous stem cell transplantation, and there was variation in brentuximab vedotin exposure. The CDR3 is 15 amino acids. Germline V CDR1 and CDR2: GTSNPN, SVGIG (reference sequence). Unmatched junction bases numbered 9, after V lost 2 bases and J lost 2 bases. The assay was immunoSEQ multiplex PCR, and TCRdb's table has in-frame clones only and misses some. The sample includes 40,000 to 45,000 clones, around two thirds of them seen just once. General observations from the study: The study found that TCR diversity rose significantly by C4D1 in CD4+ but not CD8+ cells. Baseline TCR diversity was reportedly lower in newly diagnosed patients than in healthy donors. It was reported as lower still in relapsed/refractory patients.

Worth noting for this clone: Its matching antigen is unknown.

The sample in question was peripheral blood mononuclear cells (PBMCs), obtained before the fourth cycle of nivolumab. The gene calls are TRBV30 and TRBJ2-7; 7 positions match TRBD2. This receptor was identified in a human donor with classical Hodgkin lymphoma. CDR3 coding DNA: TGTGCCTGGAGTCGGGCGGGGGACTCGACCTACGAGCAGTACTTC. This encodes CAWSRAGDSTYEQYF.